This T cell receptor (beta chain) appears in the sequencing data of a study of OX40 agonist ivuxolimab in advanced cancers. The study's findings and limits: CD4+ T cells averaged fewer expanded clones than CD8+ T cells. Circulating CD4+ and CD8+ T cells showed clonal expansion by week 6 at 0.1 to 3.0 mg/kg. Low normalized T-cell clonal expansion also characterized some of the nonresponders.

Notes on this clone: Antigen specificity is unknown.

Produced via immunoSEQ multiplex PCR; TCRdb's table is partial and in-frame only. The sample lists tens of thousands of clones, just over 85% seen once, with approximately 53% in the top ten. Baseline, cycle 4 day 1, and cycle 7 day 1 were the blood sampling points. CDR1 and CDR2 from the germline V gene are MNHEY and SVGAGI. The trim removed 5 bases at V and 4 bases at J, leaving 4 bases unmatched. CDR3 length: 14 residues. The starting material was CD4+ or CD8+ T cells sorted from blood, obtained in a trial of the OX40 agonist ivuxolimab. This sequence joins TRBV6-5 and TRBJ1-2, with 10 nucleotides matching TRBD1. The receptor was isolated from an adult with an advanced solid tumor such as melanoma, head and neck, liver or kidney cancer. CDR3: CASSRTGGFYGYTF. The CDR3 region has the DNA TGTGCCAGCAGTCGGACAGGGGGTTTCTATGGCTACACCTTC.